The rows below give T cell receptor beta chains drawn from one sample of a study of liver allograft versus peripheral blood T cells. TCRdb called the reads again in MiXCR, with one record for every CDR3 protein. The top ten hold 1.7% of the sample, which has about 10,000 distinct CDR3 sequences, approximately 19% seen once. The receptors originated from a human patient who had a liver transplant. A share of the T cells may be of graft donor origin. Each CDR3 is given with its conserved first and last residue. D genes are given only for firm matches. The size entry is marked missing in some rows and otherwise reads once, few, many or a size class.

>TRBD1|few|TRBV12-3/TRBV12-4|TRBJ1-1
TGTGCCAGCAGTTTGGTCCTAGACAGGGGGTACACTGAAGCTTTCTTT
CASSLVLDRGYTEAFF
>-|few|TRBV29-1|TRBJ1-5
TGCAGCGCCGCCGTTGGGGATAGCAATCAGCCCCAGCATTTT
CSAAVGDSNQPQHF
>TRBD1|-|TRBV20-1|TRBJ2-7
TGCAGTGCACTAGGGACAGGGGGCTACGAGCAGTACTTC
CSALGTGGYEQYF
>-|-|TRBV18|TRBJ2-5
TGTGCCAGCTCATACTCCGGGCTCGGGGAGACCCAGTACTTC
CASSYSGLGETQYF
>TRBD2|few|TRBV19|TRBJ2-2
TGTGCCAGTAGGCGGGACTATAACACCGGGGAGCTGTTTTTT
CASRRDYNTGELFF
>-|few|TRBV12-3/TRBV12-4|TRBJ2-2
TGTGCCAGCAGTTTAGCGGGGGGGCACACCGGGGAGCTGTTTTTT
CASSLAGGHTGELFF
>-|-|TRBV6-5|TRBJ2-7
TGTGCCAGCAGTTACTCCGGGGGCTTAGGTTACGAGCAGTACTTC
CASSYSGGLGYEQYF
>TRBD1|-|TRBV12-3/TRBV12-4|TRBJ2-1
TGTGCCAGCAGCAATATCCAGGGGGCTGTTGAGCAGTTCTTC
CASSNIQGAVEQFF
>-|few|TRBV6-6|TRBJ1-5
TGTGCCAGCAGTCAATGGACAGATCAGCCCCAGCATTTT
CASSQWTDQPQHF
>-|-|TRBV19|TRBJ2-7
TGTGCCAGCAGTTACGGGTCCTACGAGCAGTACTTC
CASSYGSYEQYF
>-|-|TRBV12-3/TRBV12-4|TRBJ2-1
TGTGCCAGCAGTTTAATCTCGGGGGCAGGGCGTAGGGATGAGCAGTTCTTC
CASSLISGAGRRDEQFF
>-|few|TRBV6-5|TRBJ2-7
TGTGCCAGCCAGGGTGCCCAGGTCTACGAGCAGTACTTC
CASQGAQVYEQYF
>TRBD1|medium-sized|TRBV6-5|TRBJ1-6
TGTGCCAGCAGTTACCTACGGACAGGGGGCAGATCACCCCTCCACTTT
CASSYLRTGGRSPLHF
>TRBD2|-|TRBV20-1|TRBJ2-3
TGCAGTGCTAGAGATAACCGACTAGCTCACACAGATACGCAGTATTTT
CSARDNRLAHTDTQYF
>TRBD2|medium-sized|TRBV6-5|TRBJ2-5
TGTGCCAGCAGCCCTAGCGGGACCCATAGGAACCAGTACTTC
CASSPSGTHRNQYF
>-|-|TRBV5-6|TRBJ2-7
TGTGCCAGCAGCTTGGAGCTTTACGAGCAGTACTTC
CASSLELYEQYF
>-|medium-sized|TRBV18|TRBJ1-4
TGTGCCAGCTCACCACCTGGGCCCGAGAAAAAACTGTTTTTT
CASSPPGPEKKLFF
>TRBD1|-|TRBV6-5|TRBJ1-3
TGTGCCAGCAGCCGACAGGGGTCCTCTGGAAACACCATATATTTT
CASSRQGSSGNTIYF
>-|medium-sized|TRBV19|TRBJ1-6
TGTGCCAGTAGTATAGATCCAGCAGGGGCGGTGGGGACCCTCCACTTT
CASSIDPAGAVGTLHF
>-|-|TRBV6-1|TRBJ2-7
TGTGCCAGCAGCCGGGACACCCACGAGCAGTACTTC
CASSRDTHEQYF
>-|medium-sized|TRBV6-6|TRBJ1-6
TGTGCCAGCAGTTACCCGTCGGGGAATGGAAATTCACCCCTCCACTTT
CASSYPSGNGNSPLHF
>TRBD2|medium-sized|TRBV19|TRBJ2-7
TGTGCCAGTAGTTCCCTAGCGGGAGGTTCCTACGAGCAGTACTTC
CASSSLAGGSYEQYF
>-|-|TRBV12-3/TRBV12-4|TRBJ2-1
TGTGCCAGCAGTCATCAGATGGGTGAGCAGTTCTTC
CASSHQMGEQFF
>-|many|TRBV7-9|TRBJ2-2
TGTGCCAGCAGCTCGACGGGGATCAACACCGGGGAGCTGTTTTTT
CASSSTGINTGELFF
>-|-|TRBV9|TRBJ1-5
TGTGCCAGCAGCGTAGTAAATAGAGAGGGACCCCAGCATTTT
CASSVVNREGPQHF
>-|few|TRBV20-1|TRBJ1-6
TGCAGTGCCCCCGACTGGAGCTCCTATAATTCACCCCTCCACTTT
CSAPDWSSYNSPLHF
>TRBD1|-|TRBV24-1|TRBJ2-7
TGTGCCACCAGCCCGGGACAGGGGGCCTACGAGCAGTACTTC
CATSPGQGAYEQYF
>-|medium-sized|TRBV7-9|TRBJ1-2
TGTGCCAGCAGCCTCAGGGAGGCGTCCGGCTACACCTTC
CASSLREASGYTF
>-|-|TRBV12-3/TRBV12-4|TRBJ2-2
TGTGCCAGCAGTCCCAGACTCAGGGCGGCCGGGGAGCTGTTTTTT
CASSPRLRAAGELFF
>-|many|TRBV19|TRBJ2-7
TGTGCCAGTAGCACAGTTGGCGGCTCCTACGAGCAGTACTTC
CASSTVGGSYEQYF
>TRBD2|medium-sized|TRBV19|TRBJ2-2
TGTGCCAGTAATATCCCCGGACTAGCGGGAGTTCCGTTTTTT
CASNIPGLAGVPFF
>-|many|TRBV6-1|TRBJ2-7
TGTGCCAGCAGTGTAGACAGGAGCCCCTACGAGCAGTACTTC
CASSVDRSPYEQYF
>-|few|TRBV6-6|TRBJ1-1
TGTGCCAGCAGTTACCTCGCAAGGGGGAACACTGAAGCTTTCTTT
CASSYLARGNTEAFF
>TRBD1|few|TRBV19|TRBJ1-2
TGTGCCAGTAGTGCCCGGACAGGGTCTGACGGCTACACCTTC
CASSARTGSDGYTF
>-|medium-sized|TRBV29-1|TRBJ2-5
TGCAGCGTTCACCTAGGGGGGGGGGAGACCCAGTACTTC
CSVHLGGGETQYF
>-|-|TRBV3-1|TRBJ1-6
TGTGCCAGCAGCCCACGACAGCGTGATAATTCACCCCTCCACTTT
CASSPRQRDNSPLHF
>-|-|TRBV28|TRBJ2-7
TGTGCCAGCTTGTTCGGGTCGGGGGGCCGGGGGGAGCAGTACTTC
CASLFGSGGRGEQYF
>TRBD2|many|TRBV28|TRBJ2-1
TGTGCCAGCATAGTGGGGGGGGGAGAGAATGAGCAGTTCTTC
CASIVGGGENEQFF
>-|medium-sized|TRBV19|TRBJ1-2
TGTGCCAGTAGTTCCCGGACACCCGCTAACTATGGCTACACCTTC
CASSSRTPANYGYTF
>TRBD1|-|TRBV6-6|TRBJ2-7
TGTGCCAGCGGGACAGCCTACGAGCAGTACTTC
CASGTAYEQYF
>TRBD1|medium-sized|TRBV6-6|TRBJ1-5
TGTGCCAGCAGTTACGGTGCAGGGGGCAGTGGCAATCAGCCCCAGCATTTT
CASSYGAGGSGNQPQHF
>-|-|TRBV5-6|TRBJ1-5
TGTGCCAGCAGCAAAAGGGGTCAGCCCCAGCATTTT
CASSKRGQPQHF
>TRBD1|many|TRBV19|TRBJ1-5
TGTGCCAGTGCTCCCGACAGGGGTGATCAGCCCCAGCATTTT
CASAPDRGDQPQHF
>-|-|TRBV7-9|TRBJ2-7
TGTGCCAGCAGCTTCCCTCCGTCCTACGAGCAGTACTTC
CASSFPPSYEQYF
>-|many|TRBV7-9|TRBJ2-3
TGTGCCAGCAGCTTCCAGGGGCAAGATACGCAGTATTTT
CASSFQGQDTQYF
>TRBD1|many|TRBV18|TRBJ1-1
TGTGCCAGCTCCTTCACAGGGGATCCGATGAACACTGAAGCTTTCTTT
CASSFTGDPMNTEAFF
>-|few|TRBV20-1|TRBJ1-5
TGCAGTGCCCGTTGGGGCGGGGGCAGCAATCAGCCCCAGCATTTT
CSARWGGGSNQPQHF